This T cell receptor beta chain was identified during a study of control samples from healthy donors and cancer patients. Trimming took off 1 base at V and 0 bases at J, with 9 bases between the two ends. Germline lookup yields CDR1 LGHNA and CDR2 YSLEER. This CDR3 is 15 amino acids long. Here immunoSEQ multiplex PCR was the method, and the copy in TCRdb shows in-frame clones only, minus some. Here the sample spans about 82,000 clones, over 75% being singletons. The TCR comes from a man aged 45-65 years in good health. The sequenced sample consisted of blood. The rearrangement joins TRBV4-3 to TRBJ2-5; D unresolved. The CDR3, as DNA: TGCGCCAGCAGCCAAGGAATGGGTTACCAAGAGACCCAGTACTTC. Protein product: CASSQGMGYQETQYF.